This TCR beta chain derives from a study of blood T cell repertoires in COVID-19. Repertoires were generated with immunoSEQ multiplex PCR, while TCRdb's copy carries only in-frame clones and drops some. The data show 300,000 to 400,000 clones, about 86% seen once. Input material: PBMCs or T cells enriched from blood (not recorded which). This receptor was identified in a woman between 40 and 55 years old with acute COVID-19.

The CDR3: CASSQDIKETYNEQFF. The CDR3, as DNA: TGCGCCAGCAGCCAAGATATAAAAGAGACCTACAATGAGCAGTTCTTC. This sequence joins TRBV4-1 and TRBJ2-1; D not resolved. Trimming pared 0 bases from V and 2 bases from J, leaving 11 bases between. The CDR3 sequence is 16 residues long. Germline lookup yields CDR1 MGHRA and CDR2 YSYEKL.